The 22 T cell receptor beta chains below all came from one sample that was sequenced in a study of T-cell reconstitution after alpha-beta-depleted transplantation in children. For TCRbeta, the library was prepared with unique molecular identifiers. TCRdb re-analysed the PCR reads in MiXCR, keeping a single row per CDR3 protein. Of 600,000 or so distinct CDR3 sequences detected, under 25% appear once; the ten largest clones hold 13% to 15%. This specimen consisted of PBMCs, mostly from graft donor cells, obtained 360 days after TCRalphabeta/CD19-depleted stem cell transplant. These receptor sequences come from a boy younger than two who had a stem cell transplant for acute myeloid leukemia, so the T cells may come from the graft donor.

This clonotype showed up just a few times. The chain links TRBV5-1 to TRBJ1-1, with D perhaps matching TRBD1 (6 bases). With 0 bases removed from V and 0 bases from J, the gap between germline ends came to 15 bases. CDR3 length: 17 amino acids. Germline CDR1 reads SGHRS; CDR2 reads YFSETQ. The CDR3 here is CASSLADSLPVNTEAFF. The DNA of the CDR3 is TGCGCCAGCAGCTTGGCGGACAGTTTACCCGTGAACACTGAAGCTTTCTTT.

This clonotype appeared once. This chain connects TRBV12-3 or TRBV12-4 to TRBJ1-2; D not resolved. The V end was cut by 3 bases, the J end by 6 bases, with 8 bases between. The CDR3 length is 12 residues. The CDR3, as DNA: TGTGCCAGCAGTTTTGCGAGGAATGGCTACACCTTC. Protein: CASSFARNGYTF.

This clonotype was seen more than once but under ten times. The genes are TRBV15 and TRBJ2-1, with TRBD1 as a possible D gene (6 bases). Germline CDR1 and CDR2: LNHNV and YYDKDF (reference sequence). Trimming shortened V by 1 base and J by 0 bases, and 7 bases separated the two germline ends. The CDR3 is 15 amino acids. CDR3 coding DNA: TGTGCCACCAGCAGAGCAGGGGCCTCCTACAATGAGCAGTTCTTC. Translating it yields CATSRAGASYNEQFF.

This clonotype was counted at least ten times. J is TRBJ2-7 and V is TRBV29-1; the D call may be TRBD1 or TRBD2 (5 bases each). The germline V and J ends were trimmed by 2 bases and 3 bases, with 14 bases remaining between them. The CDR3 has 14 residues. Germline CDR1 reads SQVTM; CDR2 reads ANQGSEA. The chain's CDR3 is CSVETRDGNYEQYV. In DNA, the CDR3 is TGCAGCGTTGAAACCCGGGACGGCAACTACGAGCAGTACGTC.

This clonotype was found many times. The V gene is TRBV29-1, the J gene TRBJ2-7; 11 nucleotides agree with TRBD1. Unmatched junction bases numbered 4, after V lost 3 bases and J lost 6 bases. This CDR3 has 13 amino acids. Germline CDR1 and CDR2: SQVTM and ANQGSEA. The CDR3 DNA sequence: TGCAGCGTTGACTGGGACAGGGGGAGCGAGCAGTACGTC. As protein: CSVDWDRGSEQYV.

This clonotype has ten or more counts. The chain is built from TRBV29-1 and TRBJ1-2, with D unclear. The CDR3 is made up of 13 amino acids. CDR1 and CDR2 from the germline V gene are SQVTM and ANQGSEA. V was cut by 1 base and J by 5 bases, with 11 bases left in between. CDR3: CSVEAHIPYGYTF. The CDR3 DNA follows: TGCAGCGTTGAAGCACACATCCCGTATGGCTACACCTTC.

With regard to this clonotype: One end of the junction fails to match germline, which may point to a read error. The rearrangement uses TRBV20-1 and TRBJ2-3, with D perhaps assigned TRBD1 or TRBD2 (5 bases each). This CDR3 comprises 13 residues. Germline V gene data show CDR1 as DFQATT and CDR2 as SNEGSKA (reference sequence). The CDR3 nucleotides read TGCAGTGTCAGGGAGTATCCTACAGATACGGAGTATTTT. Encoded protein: CSVREYPTDTEYF.

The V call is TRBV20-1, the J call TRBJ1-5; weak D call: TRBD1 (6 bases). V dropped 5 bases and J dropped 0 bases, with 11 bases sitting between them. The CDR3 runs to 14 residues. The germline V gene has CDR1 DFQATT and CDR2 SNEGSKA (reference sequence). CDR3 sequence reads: CSARLGASNQPQHF. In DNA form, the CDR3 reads TGCAGTGCTCGGCTGGGGGCTAGCAATCAGCCCCAGCATTTT.

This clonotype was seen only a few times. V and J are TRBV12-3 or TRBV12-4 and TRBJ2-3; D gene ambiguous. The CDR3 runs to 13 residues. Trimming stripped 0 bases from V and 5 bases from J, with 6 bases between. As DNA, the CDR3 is TGTGCCAGCAGTTTAGCGGGTAGAGATACGCAGTATTTT. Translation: CASSLAGRDTQYF.

CDR3 residues: CASSKDSYNEQFF. The CDR3 DNA reads TGCGCCAGCAGCAAGGACAGCTACAATGAGCAGTTCTTC. The chain is built from TRBV5-1 and TRBJ2-1; maybe TRBD1 (6 bases). The germline V and J ends were trimmed by 4 bases and 3 bases, with 8 bases remaining between them. The CDR3 runs to 13 residues. Germline V gene sequence: CDR1 SGHRS, CDR2 YFSETQ.

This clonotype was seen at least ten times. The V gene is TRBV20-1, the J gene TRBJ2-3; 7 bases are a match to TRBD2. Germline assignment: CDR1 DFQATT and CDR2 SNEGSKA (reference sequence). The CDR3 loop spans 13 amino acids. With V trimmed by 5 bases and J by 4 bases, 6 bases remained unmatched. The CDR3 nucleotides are TGCAGTGCTTTGGGGGGGGTTCCAGATACGCAGTATTTT. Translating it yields CSALGGVPDTQYF.

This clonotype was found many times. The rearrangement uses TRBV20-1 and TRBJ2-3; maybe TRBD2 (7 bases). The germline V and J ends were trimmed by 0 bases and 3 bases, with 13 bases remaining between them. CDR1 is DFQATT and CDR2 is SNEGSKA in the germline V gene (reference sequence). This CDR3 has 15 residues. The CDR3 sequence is CSARDWGGRTDTQYF. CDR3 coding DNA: TGCAGTGCTAGAGATTGGGGGGGCCGGACAGATACGCAGTATTTT.

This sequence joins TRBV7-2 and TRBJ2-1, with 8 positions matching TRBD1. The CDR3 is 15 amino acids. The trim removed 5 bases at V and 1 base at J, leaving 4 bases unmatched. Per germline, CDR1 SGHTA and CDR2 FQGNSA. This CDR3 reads CASSAQGASYNEQFF. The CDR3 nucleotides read TGTGCCAGCAGCGCCCAGGGGGCATCCTACAATGAGCAGTTCTTC.

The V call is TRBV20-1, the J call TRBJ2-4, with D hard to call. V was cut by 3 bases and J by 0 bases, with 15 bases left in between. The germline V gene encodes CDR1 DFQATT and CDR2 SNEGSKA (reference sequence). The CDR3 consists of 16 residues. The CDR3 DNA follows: TGCAGTGCTAGGACCGGCGTCGTAGAAGCCAAAAACATTCAGTACTTC. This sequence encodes CSARTGVVEAKNIQYF.

The CDR3 DNA reads as TGTGCCAGCAAAGGACTAGCGGGGGGCCTCCCTCCACAGGGGACGCAGTATTTT. Encoded protein: CASKGLAGGLPPQGTQYF. The rearrangement joins TRBV4-2 to TRBJ2-3, with 14 bases aligning to TRBD2. The CDR3 covers 18 residues. CDR1 is LGHNA and CDR2 is YNFKEQ in the germline V gene. V lost 7 bases and J lost 9; bases outside the gene matches: 18.

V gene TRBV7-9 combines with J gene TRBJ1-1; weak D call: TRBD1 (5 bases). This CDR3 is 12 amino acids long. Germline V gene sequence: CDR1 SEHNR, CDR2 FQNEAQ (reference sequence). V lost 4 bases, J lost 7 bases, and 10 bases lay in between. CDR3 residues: CASSSDSREAFF. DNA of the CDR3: TGTGCCAGCAGCTCCGACAGCCGTGAAGCTTTCTTT.

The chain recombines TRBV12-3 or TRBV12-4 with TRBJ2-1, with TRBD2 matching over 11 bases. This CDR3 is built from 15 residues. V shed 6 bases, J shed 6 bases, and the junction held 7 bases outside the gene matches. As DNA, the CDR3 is TGTGCCAGCAGAAAGGGACTAGCGGAGCCCAATGAGCAGTTCTTC. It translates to CASRKGLAEPNEQFF.

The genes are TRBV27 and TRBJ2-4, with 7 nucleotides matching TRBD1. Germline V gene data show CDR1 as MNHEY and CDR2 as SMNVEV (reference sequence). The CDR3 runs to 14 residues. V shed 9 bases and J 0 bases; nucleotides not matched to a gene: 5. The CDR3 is CARGQTLAKNIQYF. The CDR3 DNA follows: TGTGCCAGGGGACAGACGCTAGCCAAAAACATTCAGTACTTC.

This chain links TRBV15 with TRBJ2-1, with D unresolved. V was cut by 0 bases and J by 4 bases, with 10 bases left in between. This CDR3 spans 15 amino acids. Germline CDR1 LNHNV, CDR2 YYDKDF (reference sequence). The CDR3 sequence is CATSREQGPYNEQFF. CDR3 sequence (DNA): TGTGCCACCAGCAGAGAGCAAGGTCCATACAATGAGCAGTTCTTC.

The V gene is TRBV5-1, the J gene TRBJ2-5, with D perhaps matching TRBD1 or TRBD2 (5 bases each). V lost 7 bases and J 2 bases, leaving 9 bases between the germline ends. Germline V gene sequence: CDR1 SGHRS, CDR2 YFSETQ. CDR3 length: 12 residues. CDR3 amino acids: CASRGTQETQYF. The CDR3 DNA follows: TGCGCCAGCCGAGGGACGCAAGAGACCCAGTACTTC.

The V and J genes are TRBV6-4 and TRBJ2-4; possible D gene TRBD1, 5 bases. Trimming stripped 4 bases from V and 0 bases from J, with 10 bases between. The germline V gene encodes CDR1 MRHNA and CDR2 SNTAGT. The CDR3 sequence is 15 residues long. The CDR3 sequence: CASSGGRTAKNIQYF. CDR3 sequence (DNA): TGTGCCAGCAGTGGGGGCAGAACAGCCAAAAACATTCAGTACTTC.

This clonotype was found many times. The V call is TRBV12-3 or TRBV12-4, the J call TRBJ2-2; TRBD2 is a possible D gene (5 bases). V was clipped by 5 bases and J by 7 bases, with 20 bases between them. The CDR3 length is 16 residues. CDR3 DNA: TGTGCCAGCAGTCTTCAGGCGGGTCTCTCGGGCGGGGAGCTGTTTTTT. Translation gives CASSLQAGLSGGELFF.